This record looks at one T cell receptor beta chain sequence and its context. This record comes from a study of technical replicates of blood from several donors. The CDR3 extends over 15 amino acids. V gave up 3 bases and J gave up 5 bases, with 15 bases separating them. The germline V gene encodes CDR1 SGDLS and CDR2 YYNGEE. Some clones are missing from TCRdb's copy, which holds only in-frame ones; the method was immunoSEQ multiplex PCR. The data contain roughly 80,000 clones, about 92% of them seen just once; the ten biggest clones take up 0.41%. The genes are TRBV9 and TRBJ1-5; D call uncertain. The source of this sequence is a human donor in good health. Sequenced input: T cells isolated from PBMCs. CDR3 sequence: CASSAHWQVHQPQHF. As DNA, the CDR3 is TGTGCCAGCAGCGCGCATTGGCAGGTCCATCAGCCCCAGCATTTT.